These T cell receptor beta chains were read from a single sample in a study of cytomegalovirus exposure and HLA in healthy donors. The repertoire was sequenced with immunoSEQ multiplex PCR; TCRdb's copy has only in-frame clones and lacks some. The sample contains about 120,000 clones, roughly 66% of which appear only once. The sequenced material came from PBMCs. Receptors originate from a man younger than 35 in good health and CMV-seronegative. Each CDR3 is given with its conserved first and last residue. The D gene is left open where the match is weak. For some rows the clone size is stated as once, few or many, or as a class when expanded; others skip it.

clone_size j_call d_call v_call cdr3_nt cdr3_aa
NA TRBJ2-7 TRBD2 TRBV4-2 TGTGCCAGCAGCCAAGTAATAGCGGGATCCCTCTACGAGCAGTACTTC CASSQVIAGSLYEQYF
few TRBJ2-5 NA TRBV18 TGTGCCAGCTCACCAAGCGAGACCCAGTACTTC CASSPSETQYF
NA TRBJ2-1 TRBD1 TRBV2 TGTGCCAGCAGGGATGACAGGGACGAGCAGTTCTTC CASRDDRDEQFF
NA TRBJ2-7 NA TRBV5-1 TGCGCCAGCAGCTTGGAAGGTAGGGAGATCTACGAGCAGTACTTC CASSLEGREIYEQYF
NA TRBJ2-5 NA TRBV6-1 TGTGCCAGCAGTGACCCATCTGGGGCAGGGGAGACCCAGTACTTC CASSDPSGAGETQYF
NA TRBJ2-3 TRBD2 TRBV28 TGTGCCAGCTATCCGATGTATAGCGGGGGGCCTTTCACAGATACGCAGTATTTT CASYPMYSGGPFTDTQYF
NA TRBJ2-5 TRBD2 TRBV7-7 TGTGCCAGCAGCGACTTAGCGGGGGGTAGGGAGACCCAGTACTTC CASSDLAGGRETQYF
once TRBJ2-7 NA TRBV7-9 TGTGCCAGCAGCTTAGAGGGGGGGGCCTACGAGCAGTACTTC CASSLEGGAYEQYF
NA TRBJ2-2 NA TRBV7-9 TGTGCCAGCAGCCGGGACTTCGCCGGGGAGCTGTTTTTT CASSRDFAGELFF
NA TRBJ1-4 TRBD1 TRBV6-6 TGTGCCAGCAGCCCGAGGACAGGTGAAAAACTGTTTTTT CASSPRTGEKLFF
NA TRBJ2-1 NA TRBV5-6 TGTGCCAGCAGCTTAGGACAGCCCCGGACCTACAATGAGCAGTTCTTC CASSLGQPRTYNEQFF
NA TRBJ2-3 NA TRBV6-5 TGTGCCAGCAGCTACGGCAGTCCTAGCACAGATACGCAGTATTTT CASSYGSPSTDTQYF
NA TRBJ2-7 NA TRBV7-2 TGTGCCAGCAGCTTAGGGGGCCTCAGGGGCGAGCAGTACTTC CASSLGGLRGEQYF
NA TRBJ1-2 NA TRBV5-4 TGTGCCAGCAGCTCGGTGGGGGCCGGGGCATATCTGCGGGGCTACACCTTC CASSSVGAGAYLRGYTF
NA TRBJ2-7 TRBD1 TRBV2 TGTGCCAGCAGTGAACGACAGGGGAAGCGCGAGCAGTACTTC CASSERQGKREQYF
NA TRBJ2-5 NA TRBV5-4 TGTGCCAGCAGCTTAAGGTTCGGGGAGACCCAGTACTTC CASSLRFGETQYF
NA TRBJ2-1 TRBD2 TRBV28 TGTGCCAGCCGACAGGGACTAGCGGGAAGGTCCTACAATGAGCAGTTCTTC CASRQGLAGRSYNEQFF
NA TRBJ2-7 TRBD1 TRBV6-1 TGTGCCAGCAGCAGACAGGGGGTCTACGAGCAGTACTTC CASSRQGVYEQYF
NA TRBJ2-1 NA TRBV14 TGTGCCAGCAGCCAAGCCCCCGTAGACTCCTACAATGAGCAGTTCTTC CASSQAPVDSYNEQFF
NA TRBJ2-3 TRBD1 TRBV19 TGTGCCAGTAGTGTGGGACAGGGGGCCCATACGCAGTATTTT CASSVGQGAHTQYF
few TRBJ2-7 TRBD1 TRBV30 TGTGCCTGGATGGGGGACAGGGTTTACGAGCAGTACTTC CAWMGDRVYEQYF
few TRBJ2-1 TRBD1 TRBV27 TGTGCCAGCAGGCGCTCACAGGGGAATTTCAATGAGCAGTTCTTC CASRRSQGNFNEQFF
few TRBJ2-1 TRBD2 TRBV6-1 TGTGCCAGCAGTTCGGGACTAGCGGACAATGAGCAGTTCTTC CASSSGLADNEQFF
NA TRBJ2-7 TRBD1 TRBV5-5 TGTGCCAGCAGCCTACAGGGGGTCCGCGAGCAGTACTTC CASSLQGVREQYF
NA TRBJ2-7 NA TRBV19 TGTGCCAGTAGTACCTCACAGGGATCCAAGCAGTACTTC CASSTSQGSKQYF
NA TRBJ1-5 NA TRBV27 TGTGCCAGCCGGGGGGAACCCAGGGGTCAGCCCCAGCATTTT CASRGEPRGQPQHF
NA TRBJ1-5 NA TRBV28 TGTGCCAGCAGGCGCGGGAGTCCTACTAATCAGCCCCAGCATTTT CASRRGSPTNQPQHF
NA TRBJ1-2 TRBD1 TRBV7-2 TGTGCCAGCAGCTATTCGGACAGGGGTCTTGGTGGCTACACCTTC CASSYSDRGLGGYTF
NA TRBJ2-2 TRBD1 TRBV15 TGTGCCACTCGTACAGGGGCTTGGGCCGGGGAGCTGTTTTTT CATRTGAWAGELFF
NA TRBJ1-1 NA TRBV19 TGTGCCTCTAAGGTGGGGGAGGTGAACACTGAAGCTTTCTTT CASKVGEVNTEAFF
NA TRBJ2-7 NA TRBV7-9 TGTGCCAGCAGCTCGAAAGGGACTTATCGAGCTTACGAGCAGTACTTC CASSSKGTYRAYEQYF
few TRBJ2-7 TRBD1 TRBV11-2 TGTGCCAGCAGCTTAAAGGGACAGGGGGCGGGGGAGCAGTACTTC CASSLKGQGAGEQYF
few TRBJ1-4 TRBD1 TRBV7-9 TGTGCCAGCAGCTTAGGGGGCAGGGGGCCTCCAACTAATGAAAAACTGTTTTTT CASSLGGRGPPTNEKLFF
NA TRBJ2-6 NA TRBV28 TGTGCCAGCAGTCCTATACAGGACTCTGGGGCCAACGTCCTGACTTTC CASSPIQDSGANVLTF
NA TRBJ2-7 NA TRBV7-9 TGTGCCAGCAGCTTAGACCAGTACCTCTCCGAGCAGTACTTC CASSLDQYLSEQYF
NA TRBJ1-5 NA TRBV7-9 TGTGCCAGCAGCCGGACAGGCAATCAGCCCCAGCATTTT CASSRTGNQPQHF
NA TRBJ1-4 NA TRBV6-6 TGTGCCAGCAGCTGGGCTGCAACTAATGAAAAACTGTTTTTT CASSWAATNEKLFF
few TRBJ2-7 NA TRBV28 TGTGCCAGCAGTTCCCCCCTTGTTCCTCAGGGTGCTTCCTACGAGCAGTACTTC CASSSPLVPQGASYEQYF
NA TRBJ2-2 TRBD2 TRBV10-3 TGTGCCATCGGGGGACTACTAGCGTCGACCGGGGAGCTGTTTTTT CAIGGLLASTGELFF
NA TRBJ1-2 TRBD1 TRBV6-1 TGTGCCAGCAGTAACCGGGACAGAAACTATGGCTACACCTTC CASSNRDRNYGYTF
NA TRBJ2-2 TRBD2 TRBV4-3 TGCGCCAGCAGCCGGCCGAAAGCGGGAGCTACCGGGGAGCTGTTTTTT CASSRPKAGATGELFF
NA TRBJ2-4 NA TRBV28 TGTGCCAGCAGTGCCCTAGCCTTAGCCAAAAACATTCAGTACTTC CASSALALAKNIQYF
NA TRBJ2-3 NA TRBV4-3 TGCGCCAGCAGCGTCGAACTAGGGACTGTGTATACGCAGTATTTT CASSVELGTVYTQYF
NA TRBJ1-2 NA TRBV9 TGTGCCAGCAGCGTAGGACAGGACGGATACTATGGCTACACCTTC CASSVGQDGYYGYTF
NA TRBJ2-1 NA TRBV30 TGTGCCTGGAGCGGCGGGGTTTCCAATGAGCAGTTCTTC CAWSGGVSNEQFF
NA TRBJ1-1 NA TRBV6-6 TGTGCCAGCAGTTATAAGGCGGTGGACACTGAAGCTTTCTTT CASSYKAVDTEAFF
NA TRBJ2-7 NA TRBV29-1 TGCAGCGTTGGGGCCCTGCGGGACTTCTCCTACGAGCAGTACTTC CSVGALRDFSYEQYF
NA TRBJ2-1 NA TRBV5-1 TGCGCCAGCAGCTTGGCCTTTTCGGGGACCTACAATGAGCAGTTCTTC CASSLAFSGTYNEQFF
NA TRBJ2-7 NA TRBV7-2 TGTGCCAGCAGCTTTACCGGGATATCCTACGAGCAGTACTTC CASSFTGISYEQYF
NA TRBJ2-5 TRBD2 TRBV7-2 TGTGCCAGCAGCTTAGCCGGGGGGGCATTGGAGACCCAGTACTTC CASSLAGGALETQYF
once TRBJ2-7 NA TRBV9 TGTGCCAGCAGCGTTTCGACTAGTTCCCTCCGCGAGCAGTACTTC CASSVSTSSLREQYF
NA TRBJ2-1 NA TRBV6-5 TGTGCCAGCAGCCCTTTATACGAGAATGAGCAGTTCTTC CASSPLYENEQFF
NA TRBJ1-2 NA TRBV28 TGTGCCAGCAGTTTACAACTAACAGGAGCCCATGGCTACACCTTC CASSLQLTGAHGYTF
NA TRBJ2-1 NA TRBV5-1 TGCGCCAGCAGCTTAAACAGGGAGGGACACGGGGGCGAGCAGTTCTTC CASSLNREGHGGEQFF
few TRBJ2-1 NA TRBV29-1 TGCAGCGGTGGGGGGTTGGCGGGTAGCTCCTACAATGAGCAGTTCTTC CSGGGLAGSSYNEQFF
NA TRBJ1-1 NA TRBV5-1 TGCGCCAGCAGCCCGGGGATGAACACTGAAGCTTTCTTT CASSPGMNTEAFF
once TRBJ1-1 TRBD1 TRBV29-1 TGCAGCGTTGAAAGACAGGGAATCACTGAAGCTTTCTTT CSVERQGITEAFF
NA TRBJ2-7 NA TRBV7-8 TGTGCCAGCAGCGGATCGACAGGTAGCTACGAGCAGTACTTC CASSGSTGSYEQYF
NA TRBJ1-5 NA TRBV7-8 TGTGCCAGCAGCTTAGGGTTAATCGCGGAGAACGGTCAGCCCCAGCATTTT CASSLGLIAENGQPQHF